The following is a T cell receptor (beta chain) sequence with its context. The table lists this clonotype with many counts. Its antigen specificity is not known. No base quality information exists; no much larger clone differs at one position. The data derive from a study of regulatory T cells in long-lasting Graves disease (dated by TCRdb to the early 2020s). About the study as a whole: In the newly diagnosed Graves' disease group, patients had been taking antithyroid drugs for less than 3 months. Peripheral blood TCR sequencing and RNA sequencing compared persistent Graves' disease patients with newly diagnosed Graves' disease patients. The study took place in China and was registered as a clinical trial. TCR sequencing covered 13 persistent and roughly 20 newly diagnosed Graves' disease patients, 33 samples in total. Results the study describes overall, beyond this receptor: Preferential use of TRBV28, TRBJ1-2 and TRBJ2-5 was observed in persistent disease, whereas TRBV20-1 and TRBJ2-1 were favored in newly diagnosed disease. More public clonotypes were shared among persistent patients (about 2,800) than among newly diagnosed patients (roughly 1,000). Only the TCR beta chain was sequenced and analyzed. Only peripheral blood was studied, because thyroid tissue, the primary lesion, was inaccessible. Compared with newly diagnosed patients, patients with persistent Graves' disease had lower TCR Shannon entropy and fewer highly expanded clones, which suggests clonal expansion. As a limitation, the authors acknowledged that the small sample size may reduce accuracy.

Libraries were made using multiplex PCR. The instrument was an Illumina HiSeq 4000. TCR beta libraries were built with iRepertoire HTBI primers and Arm-PCR amplification of CDR3 regions. Gel purification was performed on PCR products prior to sequencing. Turning to the authors' computational methods: A total of around 59 TRBV and 14 TRBJ segments were identified across samples and were used for gene usage analysis of CDR3 amino acid clonotypes. COPE and FqMerger were used to merge filtered high-quality paired reads into contigs. Contigs were aligned with BLAST to IMGT TRBV, TRBD and TRBJ reference genes, and CDR3 was defined per IMGT. Any clonotype with a frequency above 0.1% was classified as a highly expanded clone. Repertoire diversity was measured by Shannon entropy, and V-J evenness by the Gini coefficient. A clonotype found in more than one individual was treated as public. TCRdb reprocessed the public reads (quality trimming at Q25 with fastp, clone calling with MiXCR) and kept in-frame beta chains. Identical CDR3 protein sequences are pooled into one entry, listed with their most common genes and DNA. TCRdb, not the authors, supplied the V and J calls. Recorded for this sample are about 470,000 distinct CDR3 sequences; 15% of them occurred a single time. In total, the top ten clones hold 16% of the sample.

The intended sense of this specimen's time point label: newly diagnosed GD, antithyroid drugs for less than 3 months. RNA was extracted from PBMCs in TRIzol for both TCR sequencing and RNA sequencing. The diagnosis of Graves' disease was made according to American Thyroid Association guidelines. Patients for the study were recruited at an endocrinology department in Xi'an, China. Each patient gave approximately 9.7 milliliters of peripheral blood, collected in an EDTA anticoagulant tube. PBMCs were isolated by Ficoll Paque Plus density gradient separation without further T cell sorting. RNA quality was checked with an Agilent 2100 Bioanalyzer and agarose gel, and concentration with a NanoDrop 2000. Trimming removed 4 bases from V and 2 bases from J, leaving 16 bases between the germline ends. Looking up the germline V gene (reference sequence) yields CDR1 LGHDT and CDR2 YNNKEL. The CDR3 runs 16 amino acids, cysteine and phenylalanine included. The sequence is cut down to CDR3 DNA, 48 bases in frame from base 1.

This sample also belongs to another study, concerning T cells in Graves' hyperthyroidism and ophthalmopathy. The second study reports: Stable Graves' hyperthyroidism was defined as the absence of progression to ophthalmopathy over 18 months of follow-up. Hyperthyroidism patients were newly diagnosed, with disease duration under 2 months, and aged 18 to 65 years. The study excluded patients with uncontrolled infections, other autoimmune diseases, pregnancy or lactation. Clinical symptoms, serum thyroxine and TRAb, thyroid ultrasound, and orbital computed tomography formed the basis for the diagnoses. The first round of RT-PCR for the TCR CDR3 was performed with the HTBI primer set and the Qiagen OneStep RT-PCR kit. Most expanded thyroid clonotypes (frequency above 0.001) were also detected in blood, suggesting blood repertoires may reflect thyroid immune responses. In cross-validation, a model built on a 13 V-J signature told ophthalmopathy apart from stable hyperthyroidism with approximately 90% sensitivity and 81% to 82% specificity, and in testing the same model reached 80%/75%. In validation, the model predicted progression to ophthalmopathy with 60% to 71% sensitivity and less than 80% specificity, a median of 6.5 months before onset. A discovery cohort of about a hundred patients, approximately 44 with Graves' ophthalmopathy and about 60 with stable Graves' hyperthyroidism, was used to find distinguishing TCR V-J signatures. Prospective prediction of ophthalmopathy was tested in an independent validation cohort of 18 hyperthyroidism patients and around 16 patients who later progressed to ophthalmopathy. The 90 to 100 discovery patients were randomly divided into training and test sets at a 7:3 ratio. Thyroid tissue and blood T-cell repertoires from more than five Graves' hyperthyroidism patients were also compared in the study. Following sampling, methimazole starting at 30 mg daily was given to hyperthyroidism patients, and high-dose intravenous methylprednisolone was given to ophthalmopathy patients. A second multiplex PCR round built the libraries, followed by size selection and purification. Libraries were sequenced paired-end with 100 bp reads on an Illumina HiSeq2000. Raw data were processed with SOAPnuke, discarding reads with adapters, uncalled bases, mean Phred below 15, or no exact constant-primer or identifier match. COPE v1.2.5 was used to merge high-quality paired reads, and clonotypes were defined as unique nucleotide sequences. MiTCR v1.1 was used to align clonotypes to the IMGT TRBV, TRBD and TRBJ reference segments. Analysis was restricted to V-J combinations with a frequency above 0.0001, which covered roughly 99% of repertoires. The TCS score was defined as F50 (clonal expansion) divided by E x V (chaos), with BLOSUM62-based TCRdist calculated between CDR3 peptides within each V-J. Welch's t-statistics and random forest reduced just over 500 V-J features to roughly 13, which were used in a naive Bayes classifier (R e1071). No statistical method was used to fix the sample size in advance, and group allocation was not hidden from the investigators. TCR Vbeta CDR3 sequencing of some 140 peripheral blood samples (roughly 43 ophthalmopathy, about 75 hyperthyroidism and approximately 17 progressor patients) is reported in the paper.

The sequence derives from a woman aged 30 to 39 with Graves disease. Donor details come from another sample of the same person, matched by shared clones. Rearrangement joined TRBV3-1 to TRBJ2-3, with the D gene too uncertain to name. Sequencing used peripheral blood mononuclear cells (PBMCs), obtained at new diagnosis, from a patient treated with antithyroid drugs. The CDR3 is CASSPGVVSTTDTQYF. The DNA reads as follows: TGTGCCAGCAGCCCCGGAGTAGTTTCCACCACAGATACGCAGTATTTT.